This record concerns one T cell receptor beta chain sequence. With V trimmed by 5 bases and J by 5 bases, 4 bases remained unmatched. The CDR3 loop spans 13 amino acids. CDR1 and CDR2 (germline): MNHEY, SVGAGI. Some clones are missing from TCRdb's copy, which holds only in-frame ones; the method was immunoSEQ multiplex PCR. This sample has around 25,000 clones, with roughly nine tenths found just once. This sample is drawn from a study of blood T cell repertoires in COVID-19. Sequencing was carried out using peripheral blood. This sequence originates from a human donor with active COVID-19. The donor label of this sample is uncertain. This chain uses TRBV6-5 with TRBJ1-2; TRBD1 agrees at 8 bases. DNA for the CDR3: TGTGCCAGCAGTCCCAGGACAGGGTATGGCTACACCTTC. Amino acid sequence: CASSPRTGYGYTF.